This section outlines one TCR beta chain sequence together with its context. Its specificity is unknown. This CDR3 contains 16 residues. The V segment lost 1 base and the J segment 3 bases; nucleotides outside the gene matches: 5. From 5'RACE with constant-segment primers came TCR alpha and TCR beta cDNA libraries that carried sample barcodes and UMIs. TCRdb fed the 5' RACE reads into MiXCR, producing one record per CDR3 protein. The sample records approximately 210,000 distinct CDR3 sequences, approximately 20% being singletons. This record belongs to a study of T-cell memory formation after mild COVID-19. In the study overall: TCR clusters were mostly donor specific.

Findings and limits, study-wide: Whereas later expanders leaned CD4+, clones contracting day 15 to 85 showed a balanced CD4/CD8 makeup.

Sequencing input: PBMCs or a T cell subset sorted from them (not recorded which). This receptor was identified in an adult woman who had mild COVID-19 (a few samples of this study predate the infection). Cell type and time point are not known. The J gene is TRBJ2-3, the V gene TRBV12-3 or TRBV12-4; 9 bases align to TRBD2. This CDR3 is CASSLGLAGRTDTQYF. In DNA, the CDR3 is TGTGCCAGCAGTTTAGGGCTAGCGGGGAGGACAGATACGCAGTATTTT.